The 7 T cell receptor beta chains below all came from one sample that was sequenced in a study of blood T cell repertoires in COVID-19. Assay used: immunoSEQ multiplex PCR; TCRdb lists only in-frame clones, some missing. The repertoire includes about 150,000 clones, 80% to 90% of them detected once, and more than 14% sits in the top ten. Input material: peripheral blood. The receptors were gathered from a middle-aged woman with acute or convalescent COVID-19.

CDR3 protein: CAISELGTTGQPQHF. CDR3 DNA: TGTGCCATCAGTGAACTCGGTACCACTGGTCAGCCCCAGCATTTT. The chain is built from TRBV10-3 and TRBJ1-5; D not resolved. Germline V gene sequence: CDR1 ENHRY, CDR2 SYGVKD. The CDR3 has 15 amino acids. The V and J ends lost 3 bases and 6 bases respectively, with 15 bases between them.

The V call is TRBV5-5, the J call TRBJ2-7; 11 positions agree with TRBD2. The V gene's germline CDR1 is SGHKS and CDR2 YYEKEE (reference sequence). The CDR3 extends over 17 amino acids. The trim removed 4 bases at V and 3 bases at J, leaving 12 bases unmatched. CDR3 in amino acids: CASSRGLAGMWGYEQYF. In DNA, the CDR3 is TGTGCCAGCAGCCGCGGACTAGCGGGTATGTGGGGCTACGAGCAGTACTTC.

The chain combines TRBV10-3 with TRBJ1-4, with TRBD1 identical over 10 bases. Germline trimming cut 4 bases from V and 5 bases from J; bases unmatched to any gene: 10. This CDR3 has 17 residues. The V gene's germline CDR1 is ENHRY and CDR2 SYGVKD. The CDR3 loop is CAISGTGTGVLNEKLFF. The CDR3 nucleotides read TGTGCCATCAGTGGGACCGGGACAGGGGTCCTAAATGAAAAACTGTTTTTT.

The chain is built from TRBV30 and TRBJ2-6, with TRBD2 matching 7 bases. Germline assignment: CDR1 GTSNPN and CDR2 SVGIG (reference sequence). After removal of 0 bases from V and 5 bases from J, the junction contained 10 bases not matched to a gene. The CDR3 loop spans 17 amino acids. The CDR3 protein is CAWSVSKGLSRANVLTF. The CDR3 bases are TGTGCCTGGAGTGTCTCCAAGGGACTATCTCGGGCCAACGTCCTGACTTTC.

Written as DNA, the CDR3 is TGTGCCAGCAGCCAAGTCGTGGGGGCCGGGAACGAGCAGTACTTC. This codes for CASSQVVGAGNEQYF. J is TRBJ2-7 and V is TRBV4-2; D possibly corresponds to TRBD1 (6 bases). The CDR3 is 15 amino acids. Germline CDR1 LGHNA, CDR2 YNFKEQ. Trimming shortened V by 1 base and J by 5 bases, and 15 bases separated the two germline ends.

In this sample, this clone turned up once. The rearrangement links TRBV4-2 to TRBJ1-4, with 7 bases identical to TRBD1. The CDR3 is 16 residues long. Unmatched junction bases numbered 8, after V lost 1 base and J lost 6 bases. Germline V gene lookup returns CDR1 LGHNA and CDR2 YNFKEQ. The CDR3 DNA follows: TGTGCCAGCAGCCAAGTGCAGGGGGGAGTGTATGAAAAACTGTTTTTT. Translation gives CASSQVQGGVYEKLFF.

The J gene is TRBJ1-6, the V gene TRBV6-1; D is uncertain. Germline V lookup: CDR1 MNHNS, CDR2 SASEGT. The CDR3 contains 14 residues. V dropped 7 bases and J dropped 8 bases, with 15 bases sitting between them. This CDR3 is CASTFREDYSPLHF. The DNA for the CDR3 is TGTGCCAGCACTTTTCGGGAGGATTATTCACCCCTCCACTTT.